This TCR beta chain was sequenced for a study of T cell repertoires in cytomegalovirus infection. Study-wide background: Public TCR beta signatures marked donors with CMV infection and the matching HLA. Study results and limitations: The cumulative frequency of public TCR beta families distinguished individuals who carried CMV together with the relevant HLA. Ex vivo, HLA-C-restricted CMV-specific TCR beta clonotypes prevailed over the rest of the response.

The junction had 8 bases not matched to a gene; V was cut back by 3 bases and J by 6 bases. Germline CDR1 DFQATT, CDR2 SNEGSKA (reference sequence). The CDR3 loop spans 15 amino acids. Using its own MiXCR run on the reads, TCRdb lists one record per CDR3 protein. Among 200,000 to 250,000 distinct CDR3 sequences listed, 22% were seen once. This clonotype was counted many times. Its antigen is as yet unknown. V and J are TRBV20-1 and TRBJ2-4; 10 nucleotides align to TRBD1. The specimen was CD8+ T cells from PBMCs. This receptor was obtained from a human donor in good health (CMV status not recorded). Some clones in this sample may be carry-over from other donors' samples. The CDR3 reads CSASAPGQGPNIQYF. The CDR3 DNA is TGCAGTGCTAGCGCCCCGGGACAGGGGCCAAACATTCAGTACTTC.